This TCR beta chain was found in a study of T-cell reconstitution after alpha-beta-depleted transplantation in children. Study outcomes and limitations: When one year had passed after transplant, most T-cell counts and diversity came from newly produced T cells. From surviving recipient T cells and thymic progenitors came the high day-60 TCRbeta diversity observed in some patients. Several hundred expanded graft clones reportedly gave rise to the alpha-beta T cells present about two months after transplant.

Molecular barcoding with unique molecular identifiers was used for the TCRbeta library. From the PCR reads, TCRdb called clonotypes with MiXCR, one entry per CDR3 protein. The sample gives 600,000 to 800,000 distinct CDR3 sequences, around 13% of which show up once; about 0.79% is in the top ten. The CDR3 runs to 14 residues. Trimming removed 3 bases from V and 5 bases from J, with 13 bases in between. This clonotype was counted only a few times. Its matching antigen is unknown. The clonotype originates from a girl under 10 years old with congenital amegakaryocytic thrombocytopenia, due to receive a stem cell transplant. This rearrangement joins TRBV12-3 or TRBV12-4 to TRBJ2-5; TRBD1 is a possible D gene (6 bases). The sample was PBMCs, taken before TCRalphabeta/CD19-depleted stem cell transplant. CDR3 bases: TGTGCCAGCAGTTTTGAGCAGGGGATTGAGACCCAGTACTTC. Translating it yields CASSFEQGIETQYF.